This T cell receptor (beta chain) is from a study of blood T cell repertoires in COVID-19. Turning to the study itself: Italy, Spain and the United States were the sources of the convalescent and acute COVID-19 samples. Nucleic acid was either cDNA or gDNA, and it came from T cells, B-cell-depleted T cells, or PBMCs.

This clone was detected once. Original processing notes: From reference gene primer amplification, estimates of nucleated cell counts were derived. The table came from immunoSEQ multiplex PCR; TCRdb's copy has only in-frame clones and leaves some out. V and J calls plus clone size are reproduced from that table; the DNA served to infer D and trimming. In the table there are tens of thousands of clones, 91% of which are singletons. CDR3 size: 17 residues. Trimming cost V 3 bases and J 2 bases, with 20 bases left between them. The germline CDR1 and CDR2 sequences are SGHDN and FVKESK. This TCR was sampled from a human donor in a cohort sampled during active COVID-19. This chain connects TRBV14 to TRBJ2-7; D might be TRBD2 (6 bases). Sample: peripheral blood. The CDR3, as DNA: TGTGCCAGCAGCCAGACCCACCCCGGGACTGATACCTACGAGCAGTACTTC. This codes for CASSQTHPGTDTYEQYF.